A single sample is the source of the 17 T cell receptor beta chains below, sequenced in a study of beta chain features in type 1 diabetes. Findings and caveats of the study: Shortening of TCRB CDR3s, moderate but significant, appeared in all four CD4+ subsets of Type 1 diabetes patients.

These receptors have no identified antigens. As every portion of the isolated RNA was reverse transcribed, the sequencing read expressed TCRB transcripts. The method was immunoSEQ multiplex PCR; TCRdb's version includes in-frame clones alone and lacks a portion of them. The sample contains 300,000 or so clones, 7% to 10% of which appear only once. The sequenced material came from central memory CD4+ T cells from blood. These receptors were collected from a man younger than 45 with type 1 diabetes.

This clone was recorded many times. The rearrangement uses TRBV9 and TRBJ2-3, with a possible D match to TRBD1 (6 bases). The CDR3 totals 13 residues. The ends were cut back, 7 bases at V and 5 bases at J, with 14 bases in the middle. Looked up from germline, CDR1 is SGDLS and CDR2 is YYNGEE. This CDR3 is CASSQGWLDTQYF. CDR3 sequence (DNA): TGTGCCAGCTCACAGGGATGGCTAGATACGCAGTATTTT.

This clone was detected many times. The V and J genes are TRBV21-1 and TRBJ2-5. TRBV21-1 counts as a pseudogene. CDR3 size: 15 residues. Written as DNA, the CDR3 is TGTGCCAGCAGCGCCCCGGGTCCGGCCCTAAGGGCCCAGTACTTC. Amino acid sequence: CASSAPGPALRAQYF.

A few counts support this clone. This rearrangement joins TRBV2 to TRBJ1-1, with 7 bases that match TRBD1. This CDR3 is built from 15 residues. Trimming removed 6 bases from V and 10 bases from J; junction bases left unmatched: 17. The V gene's germline CDR1 is SNHLY and CDR2 FYNNEI. For the CDR3, the DNA is TGTGCCAGCAGCCCCGGGACAGTAAGTCTAGAGGGAGCTTTCTTT. Its translation is CASSPGTVSLEGAFF.

In its sample, this clone was seen a few times. A far larger clone differs by one base, so this is likely a read error. Other DNA sequences of this sample code for an identical CDR3. V usage is TRBV5-6 and J usage is TRBJ2-5; 9 bases align to TRBD2. Germline CDR1 and CDR2: SGHDT and YYEEEE. This CDR3 has 13 residues. The V segment lost 4 bases and the J segment 4 bases; nucleotides outside the gene matches: 2. The CDR3: CASSPGLAETQYF. The CDR3 bases are TGTGCCAGCAGCCCGGGACTAGCAGAGACCCAGTACTTC. Drawing the rest from reference TRBV5-6 and TRBJ2-5, the complete variable domain is DAGVTQSPTHLIKTRGQQVTLRCSPKSGHDTVSWYQQALGQGPQFIFQYYEEEERQRGNFPDRFSGHQFPNYSSELNVNALLLGDSALYLCASSPGLAETQYFGPGTRLLVL.

This sequence joins TRBV6-6 and TRBJ1-2, with D hard to call. V was cut by 7 bases and J by 5 bases, with 14 bases left in between. Germline V gene lookup returns CDR1 MNHNY and CDR2 SVGAGI (reference sequence). The CDR3 covers 13 residues. The CDR3 is CASTPSFLYGYTF. CDR3 in DNA: TGTGCCAGCACCCCGTCTTTTCTTTATGGCTACACCTTC.

On this clone itself: Other DNA variants within this sample encode the same CDR3. The chain combines TRBV7-2 with TRBJ2-5; a possible D gene is TRBD2 (6 bases). Germline lookup yields CDR1 SGHTA and CDR2 FQGNSA. V was pared by 6 bases and J by 2 bases, with 13 bases between. The CDR3 totals 14 residues. CDR3 coding DNA: TGTGCCAGCAGTCTTGGGGGACTGCAAGAGACCCAGTACTTC. It translates to CASSLGGLQETQYF.

The chain has TRBV30 and TRBJ2-1; 8 positions match TRBD2. Per the germline V gene, CDR1 is GTSNPN and CDR2 is SVGIG (reference sequence). Trimming took 0 bases from V and 1 from J; bases not matched to a gene: 8. The CDR3 has 17 residues. The CDR3 spells CAWSVNFAGGSYNEQFF. DNA for the CDR3: TGTGCCTGGAGTGTAAATTTTGCGGGGGGATCCTACAATGAGCAGTTCTTC.

The chain combines TRBV5-1 with TRBJ1-1; maybe TRBD1 (5 bases). The CDR3 covers 19 residues. Looked up from germline, CDR1 is SGHRS and CDR2 is YFSETQ. Trimming took 4 bases from V and 0 from J, leaving 25 bases between them. The CDR3 protein is CASSLSPNQGIAMNTEAFF. DNA for the CDR3: TGCGCCAGCAGCCTCTCACCTAACCAGGGAATAGCAATGAACACTGAAGCTTTCTTT.

There are many counts of this clone. The V gene is TRBV10-3, the J gene TRBJ1-2; D possibly corresponds to TRBD1 (5 bases). Trimming stripped 0 bases from V and 7 bases from J, with 12 bases between. CDR3 length equals 14 residues. The germline CDR1 and CDR2 sequences are ENHRY and SYGVKD. The CDR3 DNA is TGTGCCATCAGTGAGTCGAGGGGACTACCTGGCTACACCTTC. It specifies CAISESRGLPGYTF.

The chain uses TRBV30 and TRBJ2-5; 7 bases map to TRBD1. The last part of the DNA fits TRBJ2-7 better; the J call may be wrong. The CDR3 is 12 amino acids. CDR1 is GTSNPN and CDR2 is SVGIG in the germline V gene (reference sequence). As DNA, the CDR3 is TGTGCCTGGAGTGGGGGACAGTACGAGCAGTACTTC. The encoded protein is CAWSGGQYEQYF.

The V gene is TRBV6-5, the J gene TRBJ1-6; 7 bases map to TRBD1. The CDR3 runs 15 residues. CDR1 is MNHEY, CDR2 SVGAGI, per germline. V shed 5 bases and J 8 bases; nucleotides not matched to a gene: 9. In nucleotides, the CDR3 is TGTGCCAGCAGTACAGGGGATCAACGTTATTCACCCCTCCACTTT. Translated, it gives CASSTGDQRYSPLHF.

J is TRBJ2-2 and V is TRBV5-1, with 7 positions matching TRBD1. CDR3 length: 15 amino acids. Germline CDR1 reads SGHRS; CDR2 reads YFSETQ. The junction had 10 bases not matched to a gene; V was cut back by 4 bases and J by 7 bases. The CDR3 DNA follows: TGCGCCAGCAGCGATCCGGGACAGAAGAACGGGGAGCTGTTTTTT. Translated: CASSDPGQKNGELFF.

This clone was picked up a small number of times. The chain uses TRBV19 and TRBJ2-2; D gene unclear. The CDR3 runs 16 residues. CDR1 and CDR2 from the germline V gene are LNHDA and SQIVND (reference sequence). V shed 1 base and J shed 2 bases, with 11 bases lying between them. The chain's CDR3 is CASSIGPETNTGELFF. CDR3 DNA sequence: TGTGCCAGTAGTATAGGTCCAGAGACCAACACCGGGGAGCTGTTTTTT.

The gene calls are TRBV5-1 and TRBJ2-5, with D possibly being TRBD1 or TRBD2 (5 bases each). The CDR3 sequence is 17 residues long. Trimming removed 1 base at V and 3 bases at J, with 19 bases between. Germline V gene data show CDR1 as SGHRS and CDR2 as YFSETQ. The CDR3 is CASSLISGTEDEETQYF. The CDR3 DNA follows: TGCGCCAGCAGCTTGATATCGGGGACCGAAGATGAAGAGACCCAGTACTTC.

V and J are TRBV7-2 and TRBJ2-2; a possible D gene is TRBD2 (6 bases). Deletions cut 1 base from V and 2 bases from J, with 14 bases between. There are 17 residues in the CDR3. Per the germline V gene, CDR1 is SGHTA and CDR2 is FQGNSA. For the CDR3, the DNA is TGTGCCAGCAGCTTAGATCGTGGGCGGGGCAACACCGGGGAGCTGTTTTTT. It specifies CASSLDRGRGNTGELFF.

This chain links TRBV4-3 with TRBJ1-1, with D possibly being TRBD1 (5 bases). Germline lookup yields CDR1 LGHNA and CDR2 YSLEER. V lost 0 bases, J lost 4 bases, and 15 bases lay in between. The CDR3 spans 16 residues. The CDR3 loop is CASSQDRGPGGTEAFF. DNA of the CDR3: TGCGCCAGCAGCCAAGATCGCGGGCCGGGGGGCACTGAAGCTTTCTTT.

By proportion, this clone is medium-sized. V gene TRBV15 combines with J gene TRBJ1-4, with 7 positions matching TRBD1. Germline V gene lookup returns CDR1 LNHNV and CDR2 YYDKDF (reference sequence). CDR3 length equals 12 residues. Trimming at V came to 0 bases and at J to 16 bases, leaving 5 bases not matched to a gene. CDR3 sequence: CATSRDRDSPFF. The CDR3 DNA follows: TGTGCCACCAGCAGAGACCGGGACAGTCCGTTTTTT.